This is a list of T cell receptor beta chains from one sample in a study of OX40 agonist ivuxolimab in advanced cancers. Only in-frame clones appear in the TCRdb table, and some are missing; sequencing was by immunoSEQ multiplex PCR. The table records tens of thousands of clones, about 89% of them present only once. The sample was CD4+ or CD8+ T cells sorted from blood, taken in a trial of the OX40 agonist ivuxolimab. The receptors were sampled from an adult with an advanced solid tumor such as melanoma, head and neck, liver or kidney cancer. The CDR3 runs from the conserved cysteine through the conserved F or W. A D gene is named only where the DNA matches it firmly. The listing skips clone size in some rows; elsewhere it reads once, few, many or a size class.

d_gene: TRBD2; j_gene: TRBJ2-3; v_gene: TRBV2; len: 16; abundance: -; CDR3nt: TGTGCCCCAACGAGTAGCGGGGGGATCCACACAGATACGCAGTATTTT; CDR3aa: CAPTSSGGIHTDTQYF
d_gene: -; j_gene: TRBJ1-5; v_gene: TRBV4-1; len: 15; abundance: -; CDR3nt: TGCGCCAGCAGCCAATTGGCAGGGATTGGTCAGCCCCAGCATTTT; CDR3aa: CASSQLAGIGQPQHF
d_gene: -; j_gene: TRBJ2-6; v_gene: TRBV6-1; len: 13; abundance: medium-sized; CDR3nt: TGTGCCAGCGGTGGGTCTGGGGCCAACGTCCTGACTTTC; CDR3aa: CASGGSGANVLTF
d_gene: -; j_gene: TRBJ2-7; v_gene: TRBV30; len: 12; abundance: -; CDR3nt: TGTGCCTGGACCCTGGACAGATACGAGCAGTACTTC; CDR3aa: CAWTLDRYEQYF
d_gene: -; j_gene: TRBJ2-7; v_gene: TRBV6-6; len: 15; abundance: -; CDR3nt: TGTGCCAGCAGTTACCCCCCCGGAGGCCTCTTCGAGCAGTACTTC; CDR3aa: CASSYPPGGLFEQYF
d_gene: -; j_gene: TRBJ1-2; v_gene: TRBV12-1; len: 17; abundance: -; CDR3nt: TGTGCCAGCAGCTTAACTTACCAAAGACAGTTTAACTATGGCTACACCTTC; CDR3aa: CASSLTYQRQFNYGYTF
d_gene: TRBD1; j_gene: TRBJ1-1; v_gene: TRBV27; len: 16; abundance: -; CDR3nt: TGTGCCAGCAGTGGGGCTGGGACAGGGAAGTTCCCTGAAGCTTTCTTT; CDR3aa: CASSGAGTGKFPEAFF
d_gene: TRBD1; j_gene: TRBJ2-1; v_gene: TRBV28; len: 14; abundance: -; CDR3nt: TGTGCCAGCAGTTTCCGGGACAGGGGTAATGAGCAGTTCTTC; CDR3aa: CASSFRDRGNEQFF
d_gene: TRBD1; j_gene: TRBJ1-6; v_gene: TRBV5-1; len: 14; abundance: -; CDR3nt: TGCGCCAGCAGCTTCGGACAGGGAGATTCACCCCTCCACTTT; CDR3aa: CASSFGQGDSPLHF
d_gene: -; j_gene: TRBJ1-1; v_gene: TRBV4-1; len: 15; abundance: -; CDR3nt: TGCGCCAGCAGCCAAGGGCCGGGGATGAACACTGAAGCTTTCTTT; CDR3aa: CASSQGPGMNTEAFF
d_gene: -; j_gene: TRBJ2-3; v_gene: TRBV5-5; len: 14; abundance: -; CDR3nt: TGTGCCAGCAGCTTTGGAGAGGCTGGCGATACGCAGTATTTT; CDR3aa: CASSFGEAGDTQYF
d_gene: TRBD1; j_gene: TRBJ1-3; v_gene: TRBV7-2; len: 17; abundance: -; CDR3nt: TGTGCCAGCAGCCCGGGACAGGGGCACTCCTCTGGAAACACCATATATTTT; CDR3aa: CASSPGQGHSSGNTIYF
d_gene: -; j_gene: TRBJ2-3; v_gene: TRBV27; len: 15; abundance: -; CDR3nt: TGTGCCAGCAGTTCAACCGGACACTCCACAGATACGCAGTATTTT; CDR3aa: CASSSTGHSTDTQYF
d_gene: -; j_gene: TRBJ2-7; v_gene: TRBV15; len: 14; abundance: -; CDR3nt: TGTGCCACCAGCAGGGACCGAACAGCCCGCGAGCAGTACTTC; CDR3aa: CATSRDRTAREQYF
d_gene: -; j_gene: TRBJ1-5; v_gene: TRBV15; len: 16; abundance: few; CDR3nt: TGTGCCACCAGCAGAGATGGGGGGGGGAGCAATCAGCCCCAGCATTTT; CDR3aa: CATSRDGGGSNQPQHF
d_gene: TRBD1; j_gene: TRBJ2-7; v_gene: TRBV28; len: 15; abundance: -; CDR3nt: TGTGCCAGCAGTCGTCTACAGGGGGTAGGGGACGAGCAGTACTTC; CDR3aa: CASSRLQGVGDEQYF
d_gene: -; j_gene: TRBJ2-1; v_gene: TRBV28; len: 12; abundance: -; CDR3nt: TGTGCCAGCAGTTTGCGGGACAATGAGCAGTTCTTC; CDR3aa: CASSLRDNEQFF